The 16 T cell receptor beta chains reported below all come from one sample, sequenced in a study of STAT5B mutations in CD4+ large granular lymphocyte leukemia. Assay: immunoSEQ multiplex PCR; the TCRdb copy retains only in-frame clones and omits some. The table has tens of thousands of clones, about 86% seen once; the top ten hold 0.3% to 0.4%. Sequencing was done on a sample of CD4+ T cells from blood buffy coats. The receptors were sampled from a human donor in good health.

The genes are TRBV6-6 and TRBJ2-1; D may be TRBD2 (7 bases). Trimming left V 4 bases short and J 4 bases short, with 14 bases between. Looked up from germline, CDR1 is MNHNY and CDR2 is SVGAGI (reference sequence). CDR3 length: 15 amino acids. The CDR3 DNA is TGTGCCAGCAGTTGGCCCGGGGGGCTATACAATGAGCAGTTCTTC. Its protein is CASSWPGGLYNEQFF.

The J gene is TRBJ2-7, the V gene TRBV10-1; 12 bases map to TRBD2. CDR1 and CDR2 (germline): WNHNN, SYGVQD (reference sequence). This CDR3 has 15 residues. The ends lost 3 bases at V and 4 bases at J; junction bases unmatched: 4. Here the CDR3 reads CASSDQTSGSYEQYF. CDR3 bases: TGCGCCAGCAGTGATCAGACTAGCGGGAGTTACGAGCAGTACTTC.

The chain joins TRBV5-1 to TRBJ1-2, with 7 positions matching TRBD1. V lost 1 base, J lost 3 bases, and 6 bases stayed unmatched. This CDR3 region has 15 residues. Germline lookup yields CDR1 SGHRS and CDR2 YFSETQ. CDR3 DNA sequence: TGCGCCAGCAGCTTGACAGGGGAGGTTGACTATGGCTACACCTTC. This encodes CASSLTGEVDYGYTF. Based on the CDR3 plus reference TRBV5-1 and TRBJ1-2, the full variable domain is KAGVTQTPRYLIKTRGQQVTLSCSPISGHRSVSWYQQTPGQGLQFLFEYFSETQRNKGNFPGRFSGRQFSNSRSEMNVSTLELGDSALYLCASSLTGEVDYGYTFGSGTRLTVV.

The chain joins TRBV6-5 to TRBJ2-5; 7 bases match TRBD1. The end of the DNA aligns better with TRBJ2-7, so the J call may be wrong. CDR1 is MNHEY and CDR2 is SVGAGI in the germline V gene. CDR3 length: 12 residues. CDR3 amino acids: CASRGAGGEQYF. CDR3 coding DNA: TGTGCCAGCAGGGGGGCAGGGGGCGAGCAGTACTTC.

Here the CDR3 reads CASSPGLAGGKDTQYF. The CDR3 DNA follows: TGTGCCAGCAGCCCGGGACTAGCGGGGGGTAAAGATACGCAGTATTTT. This rearrangement joins TRBV5-4 to TRBJ2-3; 15 bases are a match to TRBD2. Trimming cost V 4 bases and J 5 bases; bases outside gene matches: 5. The CDR3 contains 16 residues. Looked up from germline, CDR1 is SGHNT and CDR2 is YYREEE (reference sequence).

The table lists this clone with a few counts. This chain uses TRBV19 with TRBJ2-7, with D hard to call. The CDR3 extends over 14 amino acids. The germline V gene encodes CDR1 LNHDA and CDR2 SQIVND (reference sequence). V lost 3 bases and J 5 bases, leaving 14 bases between the germline ends. CDR3 sequence: CASSIRHSTDEQYF. The CDR3 nucleotides read TGTGCCAGTAGTATCAGACATTCGACGGACGAGCAGTACTTC.

The chain employs TRBV2 and TRBJ2-7; the D gene is possibly TRBD1 (5 bases). This CDR3 region has 13 residues. Germline loops: CDR1 SNHLY, CDR2 FYNNEI. The V end was cut by 6 bases, the J end by 3 bases, with 12 bases between. In DNA, the CDR3 is TGTGCCAGCAGCCAAGACAGCTTCTACGAGCAGTACTTC. As protein: CASSQDSFYEQYF.

The V gene is TRBV5-4, the J gene TRBJ2-1, with 7 bases that match TRBD2. Germline CDR1 SGHNT, CDR2 YYREEE (reference sequence). The CDR3 totals 15 residues. J gave up 4 bases and V 0 bases, and 4 bases lay outside the gene matches. The CDR3 reads CASSLAGAGYNEQFF. The CDR3 region has the DNA TGTGCCAGCAGCTTGGCCGGAGCGGGGTACAATGAGCAGTTCTTC.

The V gene is TRBV7-3, the J gene TRBJ2-7; TRBD1 matches at 8 bases. V lost 5 bases and J lost 6; bases outside the gene matches: 6. CDR1 and CDR2 from the germline V gene are SGHTA and FQGTGA. This CDR3 spans 13 amino acids. The CDR3 DNA sequence: TGTGCCAGCAGCACCCGGGACAGGAGCGAGCAGTACTTC. Protein: CASSTRDRSEQYF.

The rearrangement links TRBV11-2 to TRBJ1-3, with 7 nucleotides matching TRBD1. Germline trimming cut 3 bases from V and 1 base from J; bases unmatched to any gene: 3. Germline-derived CDR1 and CDR2 are SGHAT and FQNNGV. The CDR3 consists of 15 residues. This chain's CDR3 is CASSFDRVSGNTIYF. CDR3 nucleotides: TGTGCCAGCAGCTTCGACAGGGTGTCTGGAAACACCATATATTTT. Looking up the rest from reference TRBV11-2 and TRBJ1-3 gives the full variable domain: EAGVAQSPRYKIIEKRQSVAFWCNPISGHATLYWYQQILGQGPKLLIQFQNNGVVDDSQLPKDRFSAERLKGVDSTLKIQPAKLEDSAVYLCASSFDRVSGNTIYFGEGSWLTVV.

The table lists this clone with a few counts. The chain uses TRBV6-6 and TRBJ2-7, with D perhaps TRBD2 (5 bases). This CDR3 has 14 amino acids. V was trimmed by 2 bases and J by 3 bases, leaving 11 bases between them. The germline CDR1 and CDR2 sequences are MNHNY and SVGAGI (reference sequence). CDR3: CASSYREGSYEQYF. CDR3 bases: TGTGCCAGCAGTTACCGGGAAGGGAGCTACGAGCAGTACTTC.

Comments on this clone: At one of its ends the junction is not consistent with the germline gene, which may arise from a read error. The chain combines TRBV14 with TRBJ2-7, with D unclear. The CDR3 loop spans 12 amino acids. Germline V gene sequence: CDR1 SGHDN, CDR2 FVKESK. CDR3: CASSQDWAGLNF. CDR3 nucleotide sequence: TGTGCCAGCAGCCAAGATTGGGCCGGGCTTAACTTC.

The chain employs TRBV19 and TRBJ2-5; tentatively, D is TRBD1 (5 bases). The V end was cut by 3 bases, the J end by 3 bases, with 11 bases between. The CDR3 runs 14 residues. Per the germline V gene, CDR1 is LNHDA and CDR2 is SQIVND (reference sequence). The CDR3 loop is CASSIKGPKETQYF. Here the CDR3 DNA reads TGTGCCAGTAGTATTAAGGGGCCCAAAGAGACCCAGTACTTC.

The V and J genes are TRBV9 and TRBJ1-1; TRBD1 might be the D (5 bases). V gave up 0 bases and J gave up 5 bases, with 11 bases separating them. CDR3 length equals 14 residues. Per germline, CDR1 SGDLS and CDR2 YYNGEE. CDR3 residues: CASSVDRGETEAFF. DNA for the CDR3: TGTGCCAGCAGCGTAGATCGGGGGGAGACTGAAGCTTTCTTT.

This clone has just one count. At one end, the junction sequence differs from germline, possibly due to a read error. This chain uses TRBV5-1 with TRBJ2-1; 14 bases map to TRBD2. This CDR3 spans 14 amino acids. Germline values: CDR1 SGHRS, CDR2 YFSETQ. The CDR3 DNA sequence: TGCGCCAACAGCGGGGGACTAGCGGGAGATGAGCAGTTCTTC. Protein product: CANSGGLAGDEQFF.

The chain combines TRBV11-3 with TRBJ1-1, with unresolved D. The CDR3 totals 14 residues. CDR1 SGHNT and CDR2 YENEEA come from the germline V gene. Deletions cut 1 base from V and 0 bases from J, with 6 bases between. CDR3 in DNA: TGTGCCAGCAGCTTAGGTCCCCTGAACACTGAAGCTTTCTTT. Residues: CASSLGPLNTEAFF.